This T cell receptor beta chain was recorded in a study of blood T cells in healthy people across ages. Through a sample-barcoded 5' primer and a J-beta primer mix, a second PCR was run for roughly 7 to 12 cycles. Each CDR3 protein is one row after TCRdb ran MiXCR on the 5' RACE reads. The sample has over 1,200,000 distinct CDR3 sequences; approximately 59% are singletons. This clonotype was seen a single time. The receptor was derived from a man aged 18 to 35 in good health. The sample comprised blood.

The CDR3 DNA reads as TGTGCCAGCAGCGAGACAGGGGGAATAGCCGGGCAGTACTTC. This codes for CASSETGGIAGQYF. The genes are TRBV4-2 and TRBJ2-7; 9 bases are shared with TRBD1. Trimming at V came to 5 bases and at J to 9 bases, leaving 11 bases not matched to a gene. The germline CDR1 and CDR2 sequences are LGHNA and YNFKEQ. The CDR3 loop spans 14 amino acids.